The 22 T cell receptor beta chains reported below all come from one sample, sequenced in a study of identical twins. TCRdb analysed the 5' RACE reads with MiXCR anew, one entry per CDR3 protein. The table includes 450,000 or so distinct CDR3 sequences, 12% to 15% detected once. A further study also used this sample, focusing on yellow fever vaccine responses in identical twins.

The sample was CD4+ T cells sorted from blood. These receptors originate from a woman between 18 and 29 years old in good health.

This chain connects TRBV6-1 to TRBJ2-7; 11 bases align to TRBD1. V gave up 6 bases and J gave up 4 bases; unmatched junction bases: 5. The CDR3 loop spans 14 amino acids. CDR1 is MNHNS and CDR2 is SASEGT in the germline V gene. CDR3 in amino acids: CASRRGQGGYEQYF. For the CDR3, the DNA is TGTGCCAGCAGACGGGGACAGGGGGGGTACGAGCAGTACTTC.

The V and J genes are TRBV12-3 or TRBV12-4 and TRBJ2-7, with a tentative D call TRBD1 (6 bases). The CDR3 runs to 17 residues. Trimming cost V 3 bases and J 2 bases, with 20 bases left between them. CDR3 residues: CASSLGLSPGHTYEQYF. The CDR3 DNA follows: TGTGCCAGCAGTTTGGGCCTCTCCCCGGGACACACCTACGAGCAGTACTTC.

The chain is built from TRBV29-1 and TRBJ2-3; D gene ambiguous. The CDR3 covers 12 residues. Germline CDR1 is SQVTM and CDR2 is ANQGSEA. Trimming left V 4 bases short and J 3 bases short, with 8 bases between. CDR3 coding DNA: TGCAGCGTTGCGGGTCAGACAGATACGCAGTATTTT. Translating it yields CSVAGQTDTQYF.

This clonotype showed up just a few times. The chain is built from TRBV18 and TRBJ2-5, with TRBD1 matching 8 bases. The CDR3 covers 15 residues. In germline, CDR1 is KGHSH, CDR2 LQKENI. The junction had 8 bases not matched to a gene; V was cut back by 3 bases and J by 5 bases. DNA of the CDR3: TGTGCCAGCTCACCGGCAGGGGGCGCTTGGGAGACCCAGTACTTC. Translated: CASSPAGGAWETQYF.

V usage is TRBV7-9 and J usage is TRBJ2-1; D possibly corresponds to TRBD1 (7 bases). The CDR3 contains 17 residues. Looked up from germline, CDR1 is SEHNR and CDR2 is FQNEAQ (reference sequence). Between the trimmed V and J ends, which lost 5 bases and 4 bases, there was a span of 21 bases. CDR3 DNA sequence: TGTGCCAGCAGCCCGAGGACAGGCGAGGGGGGTTACAATGAGCAGTTCTTC. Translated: CASSPRTGEGGYNEQFF.

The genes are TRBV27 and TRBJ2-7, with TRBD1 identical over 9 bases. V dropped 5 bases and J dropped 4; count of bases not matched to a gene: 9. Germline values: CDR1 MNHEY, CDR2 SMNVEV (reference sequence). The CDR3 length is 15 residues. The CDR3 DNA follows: TGTGCCAGCAGTGACAGGGGGGTAACTTGGTACGAGCAGTACTTC. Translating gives CASSDRGVTWYEQYF.

The CDR3 nucleotides are TGTGCCAGCAGGTCGACAGGGGCCGGGGAGCTGTTTTTT. This codes for CASRSTGAGELFF. This chain links TRBV25-1 with TRBJ2-2; 8 positions match TRBD1. V gave up 6 bases and J gave up 6 bases; unmatched junction bases: 3. CDR1 and CDR2 (germline): MGHDK, SYGVNS. The length of the CDR3 is 13 residues.

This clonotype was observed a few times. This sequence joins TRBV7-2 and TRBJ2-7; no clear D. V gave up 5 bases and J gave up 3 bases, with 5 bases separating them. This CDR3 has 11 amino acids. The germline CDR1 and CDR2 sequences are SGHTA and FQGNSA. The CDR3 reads CASSLYYEQYF. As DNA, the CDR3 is TGTGCCAGCAGCCTATACTACGAGCAGTACTTC. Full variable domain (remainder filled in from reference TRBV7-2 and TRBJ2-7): GAGVSQSPSNKVTEKGKDVELRCDPISGHTALYWYRQSLGQGLEFLIYFQGNSAPDKSGLPSDRFSAERTGGSVSTLTIQRTQQEDSAVYLCASSLYYEQYFGPGTRLTVT.

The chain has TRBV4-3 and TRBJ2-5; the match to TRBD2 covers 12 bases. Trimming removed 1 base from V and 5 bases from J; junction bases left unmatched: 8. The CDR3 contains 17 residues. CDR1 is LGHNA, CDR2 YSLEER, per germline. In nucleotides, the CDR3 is TGCGCCAGCAGCCAAGCGTTTACTAGCGGGAGGTATGAGACCCAGTACTTC. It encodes CASSQAFTSGRYETQYF.

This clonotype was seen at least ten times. The CDR3 sequence: CASSRQGMGIQYF. The CDR3 DNA is TGTGCCAGCAGCCGACAGGGGATGGGTATTCAGTACTTC. This sequence joins TRBV12-3 or TRBV12-4 and TRBJ2-4, with 8 positions matching TRBD1. J was trimmed by 10 bases and V by 6 bases; bases with no gene match: 8. This CDR3 is built from 13 residues.

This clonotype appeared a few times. CDR3 bases: TGTGCCAGCAGTTTAGGAAAACGGACAGAGTCCGAAGCTTTCTTT. It is translated as CASSLGKRTESEAFF. The V and J genes are TRBV12-3 or TRBV12-4 and TRBJ1-1; TRBD1 is a possible D gene (6 bases). V lost 1 base, J lost 8 bases, and 17 bases lay in between. CDR3 size: 15 residues.

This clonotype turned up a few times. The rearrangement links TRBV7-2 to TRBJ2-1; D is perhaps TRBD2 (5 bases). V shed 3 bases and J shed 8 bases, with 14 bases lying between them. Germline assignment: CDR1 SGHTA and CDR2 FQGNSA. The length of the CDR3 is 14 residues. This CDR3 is CASSLGGSRYEQFF. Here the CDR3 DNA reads TGTGCCAGCAGCTTGGGTGGGAGTCGTTATGAGCAGTTCTTC.

The CDR3 nucleotides are TGCAGTGGCGGGAAGGGGAATGAGCAGTTCTTC. It translates to CSGGKGNEQFF. J is TRBJ2-1 and V is TRBV20-1; perhaps TRBD2 as D (6 bases). Germline values: CDR1 DFQATT, CDR2 SNEGSKA (reference sequence). Trimming left V 7 bases short and J 7 bases short, with 11 bases between. This CDR3 is built from 11 residues.

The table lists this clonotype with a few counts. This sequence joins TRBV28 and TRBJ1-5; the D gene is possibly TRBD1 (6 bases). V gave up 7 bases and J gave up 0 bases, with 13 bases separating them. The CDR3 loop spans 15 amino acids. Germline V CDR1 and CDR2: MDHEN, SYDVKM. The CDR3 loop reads CASTVQGFSNQPQHF. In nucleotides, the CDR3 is TGTGCCAGCACGGTGCAGGGGTTTAGCAATCAGCCCCAGCATTTT.

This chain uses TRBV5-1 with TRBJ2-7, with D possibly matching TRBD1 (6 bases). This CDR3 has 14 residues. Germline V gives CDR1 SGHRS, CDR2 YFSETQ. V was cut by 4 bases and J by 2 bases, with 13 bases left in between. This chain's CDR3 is CASSRGQFPYEQYF. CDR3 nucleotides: TGCGCCAGCAGCCGTGGACAGTTTCCCTACGAGCAGTACTTC.

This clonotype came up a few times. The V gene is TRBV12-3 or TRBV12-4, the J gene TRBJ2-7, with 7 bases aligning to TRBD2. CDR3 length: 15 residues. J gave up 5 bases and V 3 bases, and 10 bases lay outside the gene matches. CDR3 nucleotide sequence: TGTGCCAGCAGTTTCGGTGGCGGGAGAGGTAACGAGCAGTACTTC. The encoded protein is CASSFGGGRGNEQYF.

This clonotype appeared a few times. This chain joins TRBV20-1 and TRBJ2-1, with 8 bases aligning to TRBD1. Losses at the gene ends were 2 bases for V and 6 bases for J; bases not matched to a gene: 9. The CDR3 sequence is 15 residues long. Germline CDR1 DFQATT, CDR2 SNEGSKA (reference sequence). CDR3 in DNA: TGCAGTGCTAGATCCGGACAGGGAGATCCCAATGAGCAGTTCTTC. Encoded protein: CSARSGQGDPNEQFF.

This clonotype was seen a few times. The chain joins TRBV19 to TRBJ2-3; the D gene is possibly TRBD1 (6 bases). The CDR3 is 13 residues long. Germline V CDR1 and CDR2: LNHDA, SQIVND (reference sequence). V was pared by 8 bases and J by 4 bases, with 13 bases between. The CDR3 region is CASRLQGSDTQYF. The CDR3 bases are TGTGCCAGTCGACTACAGGGATCAGATACGCAGTATTTT.

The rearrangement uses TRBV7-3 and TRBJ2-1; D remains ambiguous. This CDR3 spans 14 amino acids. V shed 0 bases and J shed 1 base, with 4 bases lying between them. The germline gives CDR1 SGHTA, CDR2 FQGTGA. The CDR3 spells CASSLTRSYNEQFF. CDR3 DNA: TGTGCCAGCAGCTTAACGCGGTCCTACAATGAGCAGTTCTTC.

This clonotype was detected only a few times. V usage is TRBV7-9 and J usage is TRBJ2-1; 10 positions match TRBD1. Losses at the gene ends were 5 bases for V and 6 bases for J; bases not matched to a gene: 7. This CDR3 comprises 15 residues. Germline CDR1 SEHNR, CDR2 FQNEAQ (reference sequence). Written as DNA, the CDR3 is TGTGCCAGCAGCCCAGGACAGGGGGTAGGCAATGAGCAGTTCTTC. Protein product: CASSPGQGVGNEQFF.

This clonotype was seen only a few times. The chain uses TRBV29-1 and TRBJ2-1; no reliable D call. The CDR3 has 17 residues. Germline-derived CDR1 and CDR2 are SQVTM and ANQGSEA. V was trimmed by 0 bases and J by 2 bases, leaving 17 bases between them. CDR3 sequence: CSVEEIRIQNTYNEQFF. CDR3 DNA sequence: TGCAGCGTTGAAGAGATTAGGATACAGAACACCTACAATGAGCAGTTCTTC.

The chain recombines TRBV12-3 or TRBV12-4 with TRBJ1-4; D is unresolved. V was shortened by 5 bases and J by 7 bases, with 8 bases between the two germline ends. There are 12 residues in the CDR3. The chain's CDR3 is CASSKVGEKLFF. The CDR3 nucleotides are TGTGCCAGCAGTAAGGTTGGTGAAAAACTGTTTTTT.